This TCR beta chain was obtained from a study of post-analysis software for immune sequencing data. Study observations and caveats: A handful of TRBV segments were significantly more frequent in patients than in controls. TRBV5-6, TRBV5-1 and TRBV20-1 were among these segments.

The length of the CDR3 is 14 residues. Deletions cut 4 bases from V and 7 bases from J, with 16 bases between. CDR1 and CDR2 (germline): LGHDT, YNNKEL (reference sequence). Prepared libraries of TCR beta cDNA carried unique molecular identifiers. Each sample of about 0.95 to 10 million input T cells yielded around 500,000 cDNA molecules, so each molecule approximated one T cell. TCRdb analysed the PCR reads with MiXCR anew, one entry per CDR3 protein. The table lists more than 500,000 distinct CDR3 sequences, 30% to 40% of them singletons. For this clonotype: Its antigen is undetermined.

This clonotype was obtained from a girl aged 2-17 years with multiple sclerosis. Sequenced material: blood. This chain connects TRBV3-1 to TRBJ1-1; possibly TRBD1 for D (5 bases). The CDR3 DNA is TGTGCCAGCAGCCTTTTCAGCCGGGACGGTGAAGCTTTCTTT. It specifies CASSLFSRDGEAFF.